A selection of T cell receptor beta chains follows, all from one sample in a study of technical replicates of blood from several donors. Sequencing was performed with immunoSEQ multiplex PCR; in TCRdb, only in-frame clones are kept and a portion is missing. The sample contains over 70,000 clones, approximately 94% of which appear only once. Material for sequencing was T cells isolated from PBMCs. The source is a human donor in good health. CDR3s leave out the opening cysteine and the closing phenylalanine or tryptophan. Clone size is not always given. Where it is, it says once, few, many or a class for expanded clones.

>TRBV28|NA
ASSSGLSGYT
>TRBV7-3|NA
ASSLGLAGNNEQF
>TRBV11-2|few
ASSRIAGGGELF
>TRBV2|NA
ASSTTGDNYGYT
>TRBV19|NA
ASTFQGADYGYT
>TRBV30|NA
AWSVSRGSGYGYT
>TRBV4-1|few
ASSPGLAGVYNEQF
>TRBV5-1|few
ASSRGQGDTEAF
>TRBV27|NA
ASRVGQENSYNEQF
>TRBV19|NA
ASRVQRNTEAF
>TRBV11-2|NA
ASSLVRRPETQY
>TRBV19|NA
ASSPTGDQPQH
>TRBV27|NA
ASKRGTGANVLT
>TRBV5-6|NA
ASSFGKRLYNEQF
>TRBV4-2|NA
ASSQDREKLF
>TRBV28|once
ASSSMNDRELWNNEQF
>TRBV4-3|NA
ASSQLAGAADTQY
>TRBV9|NA
ASSVLGHEQF
>TRBV28|NA
ASSEELDEQF
>TRBV2|NA
ASSEVVRGEKLF
>TRBV6-5|NA
ASSYSRGGELF
>TRBV9|NA
ASSQSGLAGADTQY
>TRBV6-6|NA
ASSYGLYTDTQY
>TRBV6-4|NA
ASSPTGGYEQY
>TRBV28|NA
ASSHGGVGETQY
>TRBV6-4|NA
ASSVDPGVYNEQF
>TRBV30|NA
AWSPGGPLEQY
>TRBV7-2|once
ASSLVIQETQY
>TRBV28|NA
ASSFNAGILYSNYGYT
>TRBV11-3|NA
ASSSGTGNGYT